A single sample gave rise to the 32 T cell receptor beta chains below, sequenced in a study of radiation and T cells in renal cell carcinoma. Time point in this sample: blood 2 weeks post-SBRT. The treatment: 15 Gy SBRT to primary tumor, nephrectomy 4 weeks later. The table came from immunoSEQ multiplex PCR; TCRdb's copy has only in-frame clones and leaves some out. The profile covers 95,000 to 150,000 clones, with around 81% appearing a single time and roughly 5% taken by the ten largest. Here the sequenced sample was blood, taken from a patient whose treatment included radiotherapy and nephrectomy. The receptor source for this set is a man over 45 with renal cell carcinoma.

This chain joins TRBV5-4 and TRBJ1-6; D perhaps matches TRBD1 (5 bases). In germline, CDR1 is SGHNT, CDR2 YYREEE (reference sequence). V lost 1 base and J lost 4, with 12 bases in between. CDR3 length: 16 residues. CDR3 protein: CASSLNPGTYNSPLHF. The CDR3 DNA reads as TGTGCCAGCAGCTTGAATCCCGGGACTTATAATTCACCCCTCCACTTT.

The V gene is TRBV30, the J gene TRBJ2-2; D is perhaps TRBD1 (7 bases). Looked up from germline, CDR1 is GTSNPN and CDR2 is SVGIG (reference sequence). The germline V and J ends were trimmed by 5 bases and 1 base, with 11 bases remaining between them. The CDR3 has 14 residues. CDR3 sequence (DNA): TGTGCCTGGGGGGGGACAGTGAACACCGGGGAGCTGTTTTTT. Its translation: CAWGGTVNTGELFF. Supplemented by reference TRBV30 and TRBJ2-2, the full variable domain reads SQTIHQWPATLVQPVGSPLSLECTVEGTSNPNLYWYRQAAGRGLQLLFYSVGIGQISSEVPQNLSASRPQDRQFILSSKKLLLSDSGFYLCAWGGTVNTGELFFGEGSRLTVL.

The chain joins TRBV2 to TRBJ2-2, with D unclear. V lost 4 bases and J 0 bases, leaving 6 bases between the germline ends. Looked up from germline, CDR1 is SNHLY and CDR2 is FYNNEI. This CDR3 comprises 14 residues. The CDR3 reads CASSGRANTGELFF. The CDR3 DNA reads TGTGCCAGCAGTGGTAGGGCGAACACCGGGGAGCTGTTTTTT.

This clone is a singleton in its sample. V usage is TRBV7-9 and J usage is TRBJ2-3; 11 nucleotides agree with TRBD2. Per germline, CDR1 SEHNR and CDR2 FQNEAQ (reference sequence). The CDR3 is 16 amino acids. V lost 2 bases to trimming and J lost 3 bases; unmatched junction nucleotides: 4. Written as DNA, the CDR3 is TGTGCCAGCAGCTTATGGGCTAGCGGGGGGACAGATACGCAGTATTTT. The encoded protein is CASSLWASGGTDTQYF.

The chain couples TRBV27 to TRBJ2-7; D not certain. V gave up 6 bases and J gave up 0 bases, with 9 bases separating them. From germline, CDR1 is MNHEY and CDR2 SMNVEV (reference sequence). The CDR3 covers 13 residues. CDR3 in DNA: TGTGCCAGCAGGCTGTTTCCCTCCTACGAGCAGTACTTC. It encodes CASRLFPSYEQYF.

This clone has more than one count but fewer than ten. V and J are TRBV4-2 and TRBJ1-1; D remains ambiguous. This CDR3 is 15 amino acids long. The germline CDR1 and CDR2 sequences are LGHNA and YNFKEQ. Trimming took 2 bases from V and 4 from J, leaving 14 bases between them. CDR3 in DNA: TGTGCCAGCAGCCAATGGGCGGGTCAGGCCACTGAAGCTTTCTTT. This translates into CASSQWAGQATEAFF.

CDR3 in amino acids: CASSRSTGGETQYF. The CDR3 coding sequence is TGTGCCAGCAGCCGATCGACCGGAGGGGAGACCCAGTACTTC. The rearrangement links TRBV5-4 to TRBJ2-5; D possibly corresponds to TRBD2 (6 bases). Germline CDR1 SGHNT, CDR2 YYREEE (reference sequence). The CDR3 is 14 residues long. V dropped 4 bases and J dropped 5 bases, with 15 bases sitting between them.

The chain has TRBV6-6 and TRBJ1-1; the D gene is possibly TRBD1 (6 bases). V was shortened by 5 bases and J by 8 bases, with 18 bases between the two germline ends. The CDR3 contains 14 residues. Germline V gene sequence: CDR1 MNHNY, CDR2 SVGAGI (reference sequence). Here the CDR3 DNA reads TGTGCCAGCAGTCCCTTCGGTAAGGGGGGGGAAGCTTTCTTT. Protein: CASSPFGKGGEAFF.

V usage is TRBV4-1 and J usage is TRBJ2-7, with D tentatively TRBD1 (5 bases). The CDR3 consists of 14 residues. The germline CDR1 and CDR2 sequences are MGHRA and YSYEKL. V was pared by 4 bases and J by 2 bases, with 12 bases between. CDR3 protein: CASSPAGAAYEQYF. CDR3 nucleotides: TGCGCCAGCAGCCCGGCTGGGGCGGCCTACGAGCAGTACTTC.

This clone was detected a few times. The V call is TRBV4-3, the J call TRBJ2-3; D is perhaps TRBD1 (5 bases). This CDR3 has 18 amino acids. CDR1 and CDR2 (germline): LGHNA, YSLEER. V dropped 5 bases and J dropped 2 bases, with 23 bases sitting between them. CDR3 in DNA: TGCGCCAGCAGCTCAGAAAGCCTTGGACACGAAGTCACAGATACGCAGTATTTT. Translation: CASSSESLGHEVTDTQYF.

In the case of this clone: Other DNA sequences from this sample encode an identical CDR3 as well. The chain couples TRBV27 to TRBJ2-2; D call uncertain. V lost 8 bases and J 1 base, leaving 11 bases between the germline ends. CDR1 is MNHEY, CDR2 SMNVEV, per germline (reference sequence). The CDR3 is 14 amino acids. CDR3 protein: CASRSSGNTGELFF. CDR3 DNA: TGTGCCAGCCGTAGTAGTGGGAACACCGGGGAGCTGTTTTTT.

The chain recombines TRBV6-5 with TRBJ1-1; D is perhaps TRBD1 (5 bases). There are 14 residues in the CDR3. CDR1 and CDR2 from the germline V gene are MNHEY and SVGAGI. V lost 4 bases, J lost 3 bases, and 12 bases lay in between. This chain's CDR3 is CASSFQRGDTEAFF. CDR3 nucleotides: TGTGCCAGCAGTTTCCAGCGGGGGGACACTGAAGCTTTCTTT.

The chain combines TRBV30 with TRBJ1-2; possible D gene TRBD1, 5 bases. V lost 8 bases, J lost 7 bases, and 17 bases lay in between. This CDR3 comprises 12 residues. Germline CDR1 GTSNPN, CDR2 SVGIG (reference sequence). The CDR3 protein is CARMGGWGGYTF. The CDR3 nucleotides read TGTGCCCGGATGGGGGGTTGGGGTGGCTACACCTTC.

A remark on this clone: At one boundary the junction diverges from the germline segment, which might be a read error. This chain uses TRBV7-7 with TRBJ2-2; 10 bases align to TRBD1. Per germline, CDR1 SSHAT and CDR2 FNYEAQ (reference sequence). This CDR3 spans 14 amino acids. The CDR3 region has the DNA TGTGCTAGCAGCCTGGGGACAGGGGACCGGGAGCTGTTTTTT. As protein: CASSLGTGDRELFF. The entire variable domain, with the rest obtained from reference TRBV7-7 and TRBJ2-2, is as follows: GAGVSQSPRYKVTKRGQDVTLRCDPISSHATLYWYQQALGQGPEFLTYFNYEAQPDKSGLPSDRFSAERPEGSISTLTIQRTEQRDSAMYRCASSLGTGDRELFFGEGSRLTVL.

J is TRBJ1-5 and V is TRBV28; possible D gene TRBD1, 5 bases. V was pared by 8 bases and J by 6 bases, with 17 bases between. The CDR3 runs to 14 residues. Germline-derived CDR1 and CDR2 are MDHEN and SYDVKM. The CDR3 DNA reads TGTGCCAGCTCCGGCTCAGGGTTAGTTCAGCCCCAGCATTTT. Its protein is CASSGSGLVQPQHF.

V usage is TRBV7-3 and J usage is TRBJ1-2, with D tentatively TRBD1 (5 bases). V was clipped by 1 base and J by 6 bases, with 15 bases between them. CDR3 length: 15 residues. The V gene's germline CDR1 is SGHTA and CDR2 FQGTGA. CDR3 bases: TGTGCCAGCAGCTTAAGCCATTCAGGGATGGATGGCTACACCTTC. It encodes CASSLSHSGMDGYTF.

The chain couples TRBV11-2 to TRBJ1-4; possibly TRBD1 for D (5 bases). The ends were cut back, 3 bases at V and 1 base at J, with 15 bases in the middle. This CDR3 has 17 amino acids. Germline CDR1 is SGHAT and CDR2 is FQNNGV. The CDR3 DNA reads as TGTGCCAGCAGCTTCGATCTTAGGAGGGGAACTAATGAAAAACTGTTTTTT. It specifies CASSFDLRRGTNEKLFF.

The CDR3 sequence: CASSRTHHQDTGELFF. The DNA for the CDR3 is TGTGCCAGCAGCCGTACACATCATCAAGACACCGGGGAGCTGTTTTTT. This chain uses TRBV6-6 with TRBJ2-2; D unclear. The V gene lost 6 bases and the J gene lost 3 bases, with 17 bases spanning the gap. From germline, CDR1 is MNHNY and CDR2 SVGAGI (reference sequence). CDR3 length: 16 residues.

The sample holds many counts of this clone. V usage is TRBV27 and J usage is TRBJ1-5; D might be TRBD1 (5 bases). V lost 2 bases to trimming and J lost 9 bases, with 11 bases between them. The CDR3 spans 13 residues. Germline V gene lookup returns CDR1 MNHEY and CDR2 SMNVEV (reference sequence). CDR3 sequence (DNA): TGTGCCAGCAGTTTAGGGACCGGCTTGCCCCAGCATTTT. This encodes CASSLGTGLPQHF.

The DNA for the CDR3 is TGTGCCAGTAGTCGTGGCAGGGAAACTTTGGTCACTGAAGCTTTCTTT. This gives the protein CASSRGRETLVTEAFF. The chain couples TRBV19 to TRBJ1-1, with D possibly TRBD1 on 5 matching bases. Deletions cut 5 bases from V and 4 bases from J, with 20 bases between. Germline CDR1 and CDR2: LNHDA and SQIVND (reference sequence). The length of the CDR3 is 16 residues.

The rearrangement links TRBV6-1 to TRBJ2-3, with D tentatively TRBD2 (6 bases). Trimming left V 8 bases short and J 0 bases short, with 9 bases between. From germline, CDR1 is MNHNS and CDR2 SASEGT. This CDR3 is built from 13 residues. CDR3 coding DNA: TGTGCCAGCGGGCGGGATAGCACAGATACGCAGTATTTT. Encoded protein: CASGRDSTDTQYF.

This clone was counted a single time. The rearrangement uses TRBV5-1 and TRBJ2-7; D is perhaps TRBD1 or TRBD2 (6 bases each). The CDR3 is made up of 14 amino acids. V lost 4 bases and J lost 6, with 17 bases in between. Germline V gives CDR1 SGHRS, CDR2 YFSETQ. CDR3 DNA: TGCGCCAGCAGCCTCTCTTGGGGGGCGGGCGAGCAGTACTTC. Its translation is CASSLSWGAGEQYF.

The J gene is TRBJ2-5, the V gene TRBV6-5; no definite D call. The V end lost 7 bases, the J end lost 1 base, and 10 bases lay between the germline ends. Germline V gene sequence: CDR1 MNHEY, CDR2 SVGAGI. This CDR3 is built from 13 residues. CDR3 DNA: TGTGCCAGCACCAAGGCAGGCCAAGAGACCCAGTACTTC. Translated: CASTKAGQETQYF.

Turning to this clone: Other DNA sequences of this sample code for an identical CDR3. The chain recombines TRBV27 with TRBJ1-1; no definite D call. The germline gives CDR1 MNHEY, CDR2 SMNVEV (reference sequence). The CDR3 length is 12 residues. With 6 bases removed from V and 4 bases from J, the gap between germline ends came to 9 bases. The CDR3 DNA is TGTGCCAGCAGCCGGGGAGGCACTGAAGCTTTCTTT. Its translation: CASSRGGTEAFF.

The chain recombines TRBV19 with TRBJ2-1; D not certain. Between the trimmed V and J ends, which lost 6 bases and 5 bases, there was a span of 17 bases. Germline CDR1 reads LNHDA; CDR2 reads SQIVND (reference sequence). The CDR3 is 15 amino acids. CDR3 amino acids: CASSPPRATHNEQFF. CDR3 nucleotides: TGTGCCAGTAGCCCACCCCGCGCAACTCACAATGAGCAGTTCTTC.

This chain connects TRBV6-5 to TRBJ2-3; D possibly uses TRBD1 or TRBD2 (5 bases each). V lost 6 bases and J 4 bases, leaving 17 bases between the germline ends. CDR1 is MNHEY, CDR2 SVGAGI, per germline. There are 15 residues in the CDR3. In nucleotides, the CDR3 is TGTGCCAGCAGCGCCGGGACGGCTGTACCAGATACGCAGTATTTT. Translated, it gives CASSAGTAVPDTQYF.

This clone was counted a single time. The gene calls are TRBV25-1 and TRBJ2-1; tentatively, D is TRBD2 (5 bases). V lost 6 bases to trimming and J lost 4 bases, with 7 bases between them. CDR1 and CDR2 from the germline V gene are MGHDK and SYGVNS. This CDR3 is 12 amino acids long. The CDR3 spells CASRDFYNEQFF. CDR3 in DNA: TGTGCCAGCAGGGACTTTTACAATGAGCAGTTCTTC.

J is TRBJ2-7 and V is TRBV1; the table's D call, TRBD2, was not checked against the DNA. TRBV1 is designated a pseudogene. The CDR3 is 18 amino acids. As DNA, the CDR3 is TGCACCAGCAGCCAAGTCACGGTGGGAGGTATGCGGCTGAGTGAGCAGTACTTC. Protein: CTSSQVTVGGMRLSEQYF.

Details on this clone: Other DNA sequences of this sample code for an identical CDR3. The CDR3 DNA reads TGCGCCAGCAGCTTGGAAGCAGGGCCCTCATACGAGCAGTACTTC. It translates to CASSLEAGPSYEQYF. The rearrangement joins TRBV5-1 to TRBJ2-7, with D perhaps matching TRBD1 (5 bases). The CDR3 loop spans 15 amino acids. Trimming stripped 0 bases from V and 4 bases from J, with 14 bases between. The germline V gene encodes CDR1 SGHRS and CDR2 YFSETQ.

V usage is TRBV6-5 and J usage is TRBJ2-2; TRBD1 might be the D (6 bases). The CDR3 is 15 residues long. Germline V gene lookup returns CDR1 MNHEY and CDR2 SVGAGI. V was cut by 5 bases and J by 2 bases, with 12 bases left in between. The CDR3 sequence: CASSPTGTNTGELFF. CDR3 DNA sequence: TGTGCCAGCAGTCCCACAGGGACCAACACCGGGGAGCTGTTTTTT.

This clone has just one count. V usage is TRBV19 and J usage is TRBJ2-6; the D gene is possibly TRBD2 (5 bases). This CDR3 is built from 18 residues. V dropped 0 bases and J dropped 0 bases, with 12 bases sitting between them. Germline V gene lookup returns CDR1 LNHDA and CDR2 SQIVND (reference sequence). The CDR3 sequence is CASSIDGGRASGANVLTF. The CDR3 nucleotides are TGTGCCAGTAGTATAGATGGAGGAAGAGCCTCTGGGGCCAACGTCCTGACTTTC.

The chain employs TRBV10-3 and TRBJ1-6, with a possible D match to TRBD1 (6 bases). Germline V gene data show CDR1 as ENHRY and CDR2 as SYGVKD. The CDR3 totals 15 residues. V lost 4 bases to trimming and J lost 8 bases, with 15 bases between them. The CDR3 DNA is TGTGCCATCAGTGCGCGGGGGGGCTGGGATTCACCCCTCCACTTT. Amino acid sequence: CAISARGGWDSPLHF.